Listed here is a single T cell receptor (beta chain). Its binding antigen is unknown. There are no base qualities to consult, and no much larger clone falls within one base. The data belong to a study of blood T cell repertoires in COVID-19 (dated by TCRdb to 2020 to 2021). Background on the whole study: Samples covering the acute and convalescent phases of COVID-19 were provided by collaborators in the United States, Italy and Spain. The prospective study material was composed of cDNA or gDNA derived from T cells, B-cell-depleted T cells, or PBMCs. Deeply sampled blood TCRbeta repertoires from subjects exposed to, actively infected with, or recovered from COVID-19 were included in the dataset. A freely available public database, intended as a resource for researchers studying the immune response to SARS-CoV-2, is where the repertoires were released. The samples were drawn from two sources: the first 160 participants of the ongoing ImmuneRACE study, and 1,254 subjects contributed by 6 global collaborators. A de-identified subject ID, COVID-19 status, age in years and sex were almost always included in the sample metadata. Where available, HLA class I and class II types were obtained from metadata supplied by the sample provider rather than from assay-based typing.

V trim: 4 bases; J trim: 4 bases; unmatched bases: 12. The germline V gene encodes CDR1 LGHNA and CDR2 YNFKEQ. The CDR3 goes from the cysteine to the phenylalanine over 16 residues. The entry retains the CDR3 DNA only, 48 bases that are in frame from base 1. The investigation overall reported the following: How much clinical and demographic metadata was included differed by source and by participant, and the metadata was provided uncurated.

The immunoSEQ Assay, a bias-controlled multiplex PCR, was used to amplify TCRbeta CDR3 regions from genomic DNA. Per the source publication's procedure: Nucleated cell counts per sample were estimated from amplification of reference gene primers within the assay. Sequence reads were collapsed and filtered to measure the absolute abundance of every unique TCRbeta CDR3 rearrangement. For each sample, productive Simpson clonality was calculated as the square root of Simpson's diversity index across productive rearrangements. TCRdb stores this immuneACCESS table with in-frame sequences only. Part of the clones is absent; in the studies checked, under half of the shortfall reflects unresolved V genes, and no reason is known for the rest. The V and J calls and clone size are taken from that table; D and trimming were inferred from the DNA. The sample table contains 200,000 to 250,000 clones; only one count was recorded for just under 85% of them. The ten largest clonotypes hold approximately 8.1% of the sample.

Whole blood was collected in K2EDTA tubes by collaborating institutions according to the institutions' own protocols. For TCRbeta analysis, collaborators shipped samples in one of three forms: frozen whole blood, isolated PBMCs, or DNA extracted from either of those sample types. The TCR comes from a woman aged 45-65 years with active or convalescent COVID-19. The sample was peripheral blood. The V gene is TRBV4-2 and the J gene is TRBJ1-1; the central 7 bases match TRBD1. The DNA is as follows: TGTGCCAGCAGCCTAGCAAGGTTAACAGGGGCCACTGAAGCTTTCTTT. This gives the protein CASSLARLTGATEAFF.